The source of this T cell receptor (beta chain) is a study of T cells in localized non-small cell lung cancer. Study-wide results and limits: Adjacent lung tissue had a median about 60 of the top 100 clones found in the tumor. Owing to sequencing of a solitary tumor region, heterogeneity cannot be discounted. Uninvolved adjacent lung showed the highest T cell clonality, exceeding tumor. An association was observed between higher blood T cell density and longer overall survival.

As regards this clone: Its target is not known.

V was clipped by 0 bases and J by 6 bases, with 12 bases between them. Germline CDR1 is WSHSY and CDR2 is SAAADI. This CDR3 region has 14 residues. Assay: immunoSEQ multiplex PCR; the TCRdb copy retains only in-frame clones and omits some. Altogether about 25,000 clones are present, approximately 84% being singletons, with the ten largest covering 5% to 6.5%. The TCR was taken from a male donor older than 55 with stage II squamous cell lung carcinoma. The rearrangement uses TRBV10-2 and TRBJ2-7; D might be TRBD1 (5 bases). The starting material was peripheral blood, obtained before any cancer treatment. The CDR3 reads CASSESTWTSEQYF. The CDR3 DNA is TGCGCCAGCAGTGAGTCGACATGGACAAGCGAGCAGTACTTC.